This record covers a single T cell receptor beta chain. Antigen: not known. This entry belongs to a study of cytomegalovirus exposure and HLA in healthy donors. Study-wide points: Reportedly, a later analysis found an Asian-associated ancestry cluster had fewer N-insertions than the roughly 670-donor mean. Researchers reportedly found TCR beta sequences accurately predicted most subjects' HLA-A and HLA-B alleles. Highly shared sequence variants in one cluster were likely a sequencing artifact.

Germline V gene lookup returns CDR1 SGDLS and CDR2 YYNGEE. V trimming: 6 bases; J trimming: 5 bases; junction bases outside the gene matches: 15. This CDR3 is built from 16 residues. The study ran its PCR with 60 Vbeta and 13 Jbeta primers. Method: immunoSEQ multiplex PCR; TCRdb's copy keeps in-frame clones and lacks some. Its listing shows 200,000 or so clones. This TCR was recovered from a boy younger than 18 in good health and CMV-seronegative. Source material: PBMCs. V gene TRBV9 combines with J gene TRBJ2-5; TRBD2 agrees at 8 bases. CDR3 nucleotides: TGTGCCAGCACCCTAGGGGCCGGGGGGGAGAGGGAGACCCAGTACTTC. Protein: CASTLGAGGERETQYF.